This T cell receptor beta chain was profiled in a study of blood T cell repertoires in COVID-19. Looking at the study overall: Samples of COVID-19 (acute and convalescent) were obtained from the United States, Italy and Spain. PBMCs, B-cell-depleted T cells, or T cells provided the cDNA or gDNA that made up the material.

Membership in each cohort depended on participant-reported clinical history. As originally analysed: Reference gene primer amplification yielded estimated nucleated cell counts. Some clones are missing from TCRdb's copy, which holds only in-frame ones; the method was immunoSEQ multiplex PCR. Clonal size and the V and J genes are those of that table, whereas D and trimming came from the DNA. The sample lists fewer than 350,000 clones; roughly 85% were seen once. CDR1 is MNHEY, CDR2 SVGAGI, per germline. CDR3 length: 15 amino acids. V shed 7 bases, J shed 10 bases, and the junction held 15 bases outside the gene matches.

Sequencing was performed on PBMCs or T cells enriched from blood (not recorded which). V and J are TRBV6-5 and TRBJ2-1, with 8 bases matching TRBD2. This clonotype was sampled from a woman in her forties with acute COVID-19. The CDR3 DNA is TGTGCCAGCACTACCTTAAGGGGACTAGGGGAAGAGCAGTTCTTC. As protein: CASTTLRGLGEEQFF.